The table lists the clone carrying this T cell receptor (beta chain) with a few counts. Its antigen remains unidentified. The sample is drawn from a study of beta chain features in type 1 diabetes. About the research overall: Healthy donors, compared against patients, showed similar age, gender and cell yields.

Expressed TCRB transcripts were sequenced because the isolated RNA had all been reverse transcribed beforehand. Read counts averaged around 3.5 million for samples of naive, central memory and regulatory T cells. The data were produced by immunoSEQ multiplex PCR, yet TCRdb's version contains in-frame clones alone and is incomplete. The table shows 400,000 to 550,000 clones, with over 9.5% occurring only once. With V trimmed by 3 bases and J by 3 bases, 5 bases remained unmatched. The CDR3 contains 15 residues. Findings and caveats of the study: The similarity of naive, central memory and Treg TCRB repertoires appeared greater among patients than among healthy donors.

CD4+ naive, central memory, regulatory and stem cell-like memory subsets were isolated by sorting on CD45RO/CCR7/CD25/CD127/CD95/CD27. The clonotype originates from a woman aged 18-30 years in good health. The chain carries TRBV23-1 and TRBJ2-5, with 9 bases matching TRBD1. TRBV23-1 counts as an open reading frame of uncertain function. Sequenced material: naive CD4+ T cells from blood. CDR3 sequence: CASSHLRDREETQYF. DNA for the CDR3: TGCGCCAGCAGTCACCTCCGGGACAGGGAAGAGACCCAGTACTTC.